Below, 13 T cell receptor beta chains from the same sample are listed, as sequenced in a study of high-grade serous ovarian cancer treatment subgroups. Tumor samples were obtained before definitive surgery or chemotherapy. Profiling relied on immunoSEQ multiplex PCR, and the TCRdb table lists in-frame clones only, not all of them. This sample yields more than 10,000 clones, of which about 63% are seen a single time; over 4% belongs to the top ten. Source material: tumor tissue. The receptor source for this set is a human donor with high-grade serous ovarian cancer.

The CDR3 sequence: CASRRAKTSGAGELFF. Here the CDR3 DNA reads TGTGCCAGCAGAAGGGCCAAGACTAGCGGGGCCGGGGAGCTGTTTTTT. The V call is TRBV13, the J call TRBJ2-2; 11 nucleotides agree with TRBD2. CDR1 and CDR2 from the germline V gene are PRHDT and FYEKMQ (reference sequence). J lost 6 bases, V lost 6 bases, and 9 bases had no gene match. CDR3 length: 16 residues.

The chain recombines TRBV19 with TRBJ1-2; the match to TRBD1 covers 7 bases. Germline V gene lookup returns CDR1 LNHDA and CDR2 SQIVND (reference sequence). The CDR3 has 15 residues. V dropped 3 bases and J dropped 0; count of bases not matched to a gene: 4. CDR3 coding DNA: TGTGCCAGTAGTATTTTGACAGGGTCTAACTATGGCTACACCTTC. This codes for CASSILTGSNYGYTF.

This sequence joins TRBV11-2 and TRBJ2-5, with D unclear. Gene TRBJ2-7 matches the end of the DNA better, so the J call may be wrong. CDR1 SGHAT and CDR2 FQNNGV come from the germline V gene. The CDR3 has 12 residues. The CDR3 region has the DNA TGTGCCAGCAGCTTAGCCCTCCGCGAGCAGTACTTC. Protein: CASSLALREQYF.

CDR3 protein: CASTDRGQTNQPQHF. In nucleotides, the CDR3 is TGTGCCAGCACCGACAGAGGCCAGACAAATCAGCCCCAGCATTTT. V gene TRBV27 combines with J gene TRBJ1-5; possible D gene TRBD1, 5 bases. CDR1 is MNHEY and CDR2 is SMNVEV in the germline V gene (reference sequence). This CDR3 is 15 amino acids long. V was cut by 7 bases and J by 4 bases, with 17 bases left in between.

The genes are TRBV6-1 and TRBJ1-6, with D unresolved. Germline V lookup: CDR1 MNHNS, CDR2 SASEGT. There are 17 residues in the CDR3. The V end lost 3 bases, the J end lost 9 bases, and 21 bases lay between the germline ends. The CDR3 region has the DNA TGTGCCAGCAGTGATCGAGCAGGCGGCTGGTTAAGTTCACCCCTCCACTTT. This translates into CASSDRAGGWLSSPLHF.

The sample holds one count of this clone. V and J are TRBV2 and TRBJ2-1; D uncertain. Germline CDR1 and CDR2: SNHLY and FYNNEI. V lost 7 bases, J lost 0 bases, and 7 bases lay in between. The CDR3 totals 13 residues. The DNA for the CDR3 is TGTGCCAGCAAGGTCAGCTCCTACAATGAGCAGTTCTTC. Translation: CASKVSSYNEQFF.

CDR3 DNA sequence: TGTGCCAGCAGCCCAGCACTACAAGAGACCCAGTACTTC. The encoded protein is CASSPALQETQYF. The chain uses TRBV7-2 and TRBJ2-5, with D unclear. Between the trimmed V and J ends, which lost 5 bases and 2 bases, there was a span of 9 bases. Germline V gives CDR1 SGHTA, CDR2 FQGNSA. CDR3 length equals 13 residues.

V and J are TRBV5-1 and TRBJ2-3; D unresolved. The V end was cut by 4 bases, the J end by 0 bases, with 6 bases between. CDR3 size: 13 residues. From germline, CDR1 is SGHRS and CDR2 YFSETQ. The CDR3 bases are TGCGCCAGCAGCCTCGCTAGCACAGATACGCAGTATTTT. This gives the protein CASSLASTDTQYF.

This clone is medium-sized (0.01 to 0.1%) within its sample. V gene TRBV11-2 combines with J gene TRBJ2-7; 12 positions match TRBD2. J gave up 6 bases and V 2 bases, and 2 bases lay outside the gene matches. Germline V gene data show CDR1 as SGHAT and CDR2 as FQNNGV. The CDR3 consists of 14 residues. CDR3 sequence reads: CASSLRLAGVEQYF. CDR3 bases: TGTGCCAGCAGCTTAAGACTAGCGGGAGTCGAGCAGTACTTC.

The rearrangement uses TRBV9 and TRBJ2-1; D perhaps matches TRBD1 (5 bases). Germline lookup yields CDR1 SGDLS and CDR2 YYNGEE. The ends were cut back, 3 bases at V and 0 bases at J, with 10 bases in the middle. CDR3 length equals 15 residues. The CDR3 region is CASSDRQFSYNEQFF. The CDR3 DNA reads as TGTGCCAGCAGCGACAGACAGTTCTCCTACAATGAGCAGTTCTTC.

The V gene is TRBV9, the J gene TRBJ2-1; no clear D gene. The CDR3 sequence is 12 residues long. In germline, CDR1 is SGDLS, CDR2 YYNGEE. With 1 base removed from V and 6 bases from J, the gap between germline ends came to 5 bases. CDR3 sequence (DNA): TGTGCCAGCAGCGTAAGGACCAATGAGCAGTTCTTC. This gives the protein CASSVRTNEQFF.

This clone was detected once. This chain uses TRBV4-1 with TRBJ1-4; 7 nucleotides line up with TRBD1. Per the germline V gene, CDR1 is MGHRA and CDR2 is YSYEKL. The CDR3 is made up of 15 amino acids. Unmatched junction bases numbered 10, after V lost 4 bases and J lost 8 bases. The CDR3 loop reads CASSPTGQNWEKLFF. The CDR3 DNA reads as TGCGCCAGCAGCCCAACGGGACAGAATTGGGAAAAACTGTTTTTT.

CDR3 DNA: TGTGCCAGCAGCCCCCTAGCGCTTAGGAGCTCCTACGAGCAGTACTTC. It codes for CASSPLALRSSYEQYF. The chain employs TRBV14 and TRBJ2-7, with D perhaps TRBD2 (6 bases). CDR1 is SGHDN and CDR2 is FVKESK in the germline V gene. This CDR3 region has 16 residues. V dropped 4 bases and J dropped 0 bases, with 16 bases sitting between them.